One and the same sample provided the 9 T cell receptor beta chains below, sequenced in a study of shared clonotypes between healthy human individuals. Measured with immunoSEQ multiplex PCR; TCRdb has only the in-frame clones, and not every one. Among 2 million to 3 million clones listed, under 95% were seen once. Sequencing was performed on naive CD4+ T cells from PBMCs. Subset reported: CD45RA+ positively selected. The receptors originated from a man aged 18 to 29 in good health. Some clones in this sample may be carry-over from other donors' samples.

The chain links TRBV7-3 to TRBJ2-2; perhaps TRBD2 as D (6 bases). The CDR3 is 14 amino acids. Trimming stripped 5 bases from V and 5 bases from J, with 12 bases between. The germline V gene encodes CDR1 SGHTA and CDR2 FQGTGA. The CDR3 spells CASSPGGVTGELFF. For the CDR3, the DNA is TGTGCCAGCAGCCCCGGCGGGGTTACCGGGGAGCTGTTTTTT.

The genes are TRBV28 and TRBJ2-7; possible D gene TRBD2, 7 bases. Trimming cost V 6 bases and J 2 bases, with 20 bases left between them. The CDR3 is made up of 16 amino acids. In germline, CDR1 is MDHEN, CDR2 SYDVKM. CDR3 sequence (DNA): TGTGCCAGCAGGCAAGGGGGGGCTCACCCAACCTACGAGCAGTACTTC. This sequence encodes CASRQGGAHPTYEQYF.

The chain carries TRBV28 and TRBJ2-3; D is ambiguous. Germline lookup yields CDR1 MDHEN and CDR2 SYDVKM. V gave up 7 bases and J gave up 0 bases, with 8 bases separating them. The CDR3 runs to 13 residues. CDR3 bases: TGTGCCAGCACGACGGCTAGCACAGATACGCAGTATTTT. This sequence encodes CASTTASTDTQYF.

The chain recombines TRBV7-8 with TRBJ2-1; 7 bases are a match to TRBD1. The germline CDR1 and CDR2 sequences are SGHVS and FQNEAQ. The V and J ends lost 5 bases and 3 bases, in that order; junction bases with no gene match: 7. The CDR3 is 15 amino acids. CDR3 protein: CASSRDRVHYNEQFF. The CDR3 DNA reads as TGTGCCAGCAGCCGCGACAGGGTCCACTACAATGAGCAGTTCTTC. Full variable domain (remainder filled in from reference TRBV7-8 and TRBJ2-1): GAGVSQSPRYKVAKRGQDVALRCDPISGHVSLFWYQQALGQGPEFLTYFQNEAQLDKSGLPSDRFFAERPEGSVSTLKIQRTQQEDSAVYLCASSRDRVHYNEQFFGPGTRLTVL.

This chain connects TRBV5-4 to TRBJ2-3; TRBD2 aligns across 12 bases. CDR1 and CDR2 from the germline V gene are SGHNT and YYREEE (reference sequence). Losses at the gene ends were 3 bases for V and 2 bases for J; bases not matched to a gene: 7. This CDR3 is 17 amino acids long. CDR3 bases: TGTGCCAGCAGCTCTAGACTAGCGGGAGTGAACACAGATACGCAGTATTTT. Protein sequence: CASSSRLAGVNTDTQYF.

This clone was detected only a few times. This sample includes further DNA sequences coding for the same CDR3. The V gene is TRBV4-1, the J gene TRBJ1-4, with no clear D. The V end lost 1 base, the J end lost 4 bases, and 4 bases lay between the germline ends. The CDR3 is 13 amino acids. Germline CDR1 and CDR2: MGHRA and YSYEKL. DNA for the CDR3: TGCGCCAGCAGCCAAGGGGTTAATGAAAAACTGTTTTTT. Protein: CASSQGVNEKLFF.

The chain is built from TRBV19 and TRBJ2-7, with 8 bases that match TRBD1. Germline V lookup: CDR1 LNHDA, CDR2 SQIVND (reference sequence). The CDR3 runs 15 residues. Trimming cost V 7 bases and J 3 bases; bases outside gene matches: 11. In nucleotides, the CDR3 is TGTGCCAGTACCCCGGACAGGGCCAGGTTCTACGAGCAGTACTTC. This codes for CASTPDRARFYEQYF.

The CDR3 DNA follows: TGTGCCAGCAGTGAGGACTTGGGGGACTATGGCTACACCTTC. It yields the protein CASSEDLGDYGYTF. This chain connects TRBV2 to TRBJ1-2; possible D gene TRBD1, 5 bases. V was clipped by 3 bases and J by 3 bases, with 11 bases between them. This CDR3 spans 14 amino acids. CDR1 and CDR2 (germline): SNHLY, FYNNEI.

The DNA of the CDR3 is TGTGCCAGCACCCGGGGGGCAGGGATTTCAGCGACCCAGTACTTC. Translation: CASTRGAGISATQYF. This sequence joins TRBV6-5 and TRBJ2-5, with TRBD2 as a possible D gene (7 bases). The CDR3 runs to 15 residues. CDR1 and CDR2 (germline): MNHEY, SVGAGI. V lost 7 bases to trimming and J lost 7 bases, with 22 bases between them.